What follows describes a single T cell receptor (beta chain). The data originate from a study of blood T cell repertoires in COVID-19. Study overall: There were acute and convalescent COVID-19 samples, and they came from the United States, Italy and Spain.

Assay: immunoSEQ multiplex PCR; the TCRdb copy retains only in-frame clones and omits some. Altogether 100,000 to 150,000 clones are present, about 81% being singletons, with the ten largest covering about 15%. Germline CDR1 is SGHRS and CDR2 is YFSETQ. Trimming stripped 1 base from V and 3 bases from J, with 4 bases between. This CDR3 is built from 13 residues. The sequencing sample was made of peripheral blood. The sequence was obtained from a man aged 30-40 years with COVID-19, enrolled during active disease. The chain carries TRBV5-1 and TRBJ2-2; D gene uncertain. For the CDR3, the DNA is TGCGCCAGCAGCTTGTTATACACCGGGGAGCTGTTTTTT. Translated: CASSLLYTGELFF.